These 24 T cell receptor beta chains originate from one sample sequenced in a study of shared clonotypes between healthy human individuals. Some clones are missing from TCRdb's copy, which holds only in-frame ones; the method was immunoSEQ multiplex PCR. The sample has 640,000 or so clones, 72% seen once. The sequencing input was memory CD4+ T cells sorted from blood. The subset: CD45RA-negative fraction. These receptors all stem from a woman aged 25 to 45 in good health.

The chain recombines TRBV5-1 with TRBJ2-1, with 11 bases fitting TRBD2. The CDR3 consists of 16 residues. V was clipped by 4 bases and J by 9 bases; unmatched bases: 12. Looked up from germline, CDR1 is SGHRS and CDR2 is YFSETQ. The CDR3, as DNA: TGCGCCAGCAGCGACCTAACTAGCGGGAGTTTCTCTGAGCAGTTCTTC. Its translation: CASSDLTSGSFSEQFF.

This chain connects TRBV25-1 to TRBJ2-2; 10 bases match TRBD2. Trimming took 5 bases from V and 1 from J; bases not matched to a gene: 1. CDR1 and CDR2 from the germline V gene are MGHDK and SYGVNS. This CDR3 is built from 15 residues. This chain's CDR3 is CASSLAGVNTGELFF. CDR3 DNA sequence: TGTGCCAGCAGTCTAGCGGGAGTGAACACCGGGGAGCTGTTTTTT. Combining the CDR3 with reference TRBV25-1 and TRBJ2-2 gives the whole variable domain EADIYQTPRYLVIGTGKKITLECSQTMGHDKMYWYQQDPGMELHLIHYSYGVNSTEKGDLSSESTVSRIRTEHFPLTLESARPSHTSQYLCASSLAGVNTGELFFGEGSRLTVL.

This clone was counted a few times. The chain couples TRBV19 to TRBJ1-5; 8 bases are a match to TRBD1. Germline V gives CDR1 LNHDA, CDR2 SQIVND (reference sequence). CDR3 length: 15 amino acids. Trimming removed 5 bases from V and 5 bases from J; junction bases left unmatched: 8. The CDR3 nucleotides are TGTGCCAGTAGTCTCCGGAGCAGGGGGCATCAGCCCCAGCATTTT. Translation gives CASSLRSRGHQPQHF.

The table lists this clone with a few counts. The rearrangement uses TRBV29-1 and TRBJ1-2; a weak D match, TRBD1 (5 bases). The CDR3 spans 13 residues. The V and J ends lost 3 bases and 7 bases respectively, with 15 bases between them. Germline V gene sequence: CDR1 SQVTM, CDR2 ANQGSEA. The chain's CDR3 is CSVDSGAASGYTF. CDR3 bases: TGCAGCGTTGATTCTGGGGCGGCTTCTGGCTACACCTTC.

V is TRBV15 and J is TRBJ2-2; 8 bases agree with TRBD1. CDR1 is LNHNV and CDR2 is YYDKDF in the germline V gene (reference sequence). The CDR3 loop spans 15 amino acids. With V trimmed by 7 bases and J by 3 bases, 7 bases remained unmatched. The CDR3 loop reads CATTTGGLHTGELFF. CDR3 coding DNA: TGTGCCACCACCACAGGGGGTCTCCACACCGGGGAGCTGTTTTTT. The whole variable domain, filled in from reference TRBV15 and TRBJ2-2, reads DAMVIQNPRYQVTQFGKPVTLSCSQTLNHNVMYWYQQKSSQAPKLLFHYYDKDFNNEADTPDNFQSRRPNTSFCFLDIRSPGLGDTAMYLCATTTGGLHTGELFFGEGSRLTVL.

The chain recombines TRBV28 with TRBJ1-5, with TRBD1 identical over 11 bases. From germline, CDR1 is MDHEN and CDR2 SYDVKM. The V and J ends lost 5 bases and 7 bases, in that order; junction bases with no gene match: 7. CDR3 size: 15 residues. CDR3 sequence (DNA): TGTGCCAGCAGTCCCGGACAGGGGGCCAGCCAGCCCCAGCATTTT. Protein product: CASSPGQGASQPQHF.

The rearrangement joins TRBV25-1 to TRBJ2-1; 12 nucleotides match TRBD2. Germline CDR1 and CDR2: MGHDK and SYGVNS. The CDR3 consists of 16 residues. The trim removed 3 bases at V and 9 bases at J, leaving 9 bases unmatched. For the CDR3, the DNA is TGTGCCAGCAGTGATATGTTGGCTAGCGGGAGGGTTGAGCAGTTCTTC. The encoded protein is CASSDMLASGRVEQFF.

CDR3 residues: CASSNDWGLAGRLGTDTQYF. In DNA, the CDR3 is TGTGCCAGCAGCAACGACTGGGGACTAGCGGGACGATTGGGCACAGATACGCAGTATTTT. The chain recombines TRBV7-6 with TRBJ2-3, with 13 nucleotides matching TRBD2. V shed 5 bases and J 1 base; nucleotides not matched to a gene: 15. CDR1 is SGHVS and CDR2 is FNYEAQ in the germline V gene. This CDR3 is 20 amino acids long.

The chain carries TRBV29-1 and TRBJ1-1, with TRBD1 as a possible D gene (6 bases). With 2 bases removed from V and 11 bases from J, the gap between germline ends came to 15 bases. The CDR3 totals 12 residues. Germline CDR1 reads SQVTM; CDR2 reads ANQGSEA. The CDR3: CSVELTGAGAFF. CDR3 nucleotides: TGCAGCGTTGAATTGACGGGGGCTGGGGCTTTCTTT.

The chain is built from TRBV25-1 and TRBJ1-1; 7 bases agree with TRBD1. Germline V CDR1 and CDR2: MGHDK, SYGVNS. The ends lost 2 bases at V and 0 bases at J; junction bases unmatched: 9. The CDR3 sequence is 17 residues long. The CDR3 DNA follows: TGTGCCAGCAGTGAAAAGCGGGACAGCCTCATGAACACTGAAGCTTTCTTT. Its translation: CASSEKRDSLMNTEAFF.

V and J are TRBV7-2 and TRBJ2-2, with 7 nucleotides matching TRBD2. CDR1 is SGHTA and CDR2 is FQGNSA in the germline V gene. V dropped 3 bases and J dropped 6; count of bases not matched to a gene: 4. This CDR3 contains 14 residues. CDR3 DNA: TGTGCCAGCAGCTTCACTAGCGTGGCCGGGGAGCTGTTTTTT. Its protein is CASSFTSVAGELFF.

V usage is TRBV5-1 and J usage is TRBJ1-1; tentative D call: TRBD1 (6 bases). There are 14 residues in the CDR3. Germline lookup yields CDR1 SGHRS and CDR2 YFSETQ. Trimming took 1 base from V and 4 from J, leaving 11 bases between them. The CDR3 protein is CASSLQGMSTEAFF. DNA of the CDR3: TGCGCCAGCAGCTTGCAGGGGATGAGCACTGAAGCTTTCTTT. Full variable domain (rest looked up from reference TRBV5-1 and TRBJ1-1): KAGVTQTPRYLIKTRGQQVTLSCSPISGHRSVSWYQQTPGQGLQFLFEYFSETQRNKGNFPGRFSGRQFSNSRSEMNVSTLELGDSALYLCASSLQGMSTEAFFGQGTRLTVV.

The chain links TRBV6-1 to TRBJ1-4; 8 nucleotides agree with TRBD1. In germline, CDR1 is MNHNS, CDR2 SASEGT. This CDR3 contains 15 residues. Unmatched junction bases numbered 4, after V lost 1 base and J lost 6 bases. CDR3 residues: CASSEGTGQYEKLFF. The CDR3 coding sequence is TGTGCCAGCAGTGAAGGGACAGGGCAGTATGAAAAACTGTTTTTT.

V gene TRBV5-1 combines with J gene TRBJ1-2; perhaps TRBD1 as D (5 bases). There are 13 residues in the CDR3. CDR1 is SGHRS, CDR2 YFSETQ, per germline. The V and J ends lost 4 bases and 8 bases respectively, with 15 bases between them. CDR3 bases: TGCGCCAGCAGCCTGACAGTCTATGAGGGCTACACCTTC. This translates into CASSLTVYEGYTF. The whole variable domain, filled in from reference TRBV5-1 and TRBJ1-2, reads KAGVTQTPRYLIKTRGQQVTLSCSPISGHRSVSWYQQTPGQGLQFLFEYFSETQRNKGNFPGRFSGRQFSNSRSEMNVSTLELGDSALYLCASSLTVYEGYTFGSGTRLTVV.

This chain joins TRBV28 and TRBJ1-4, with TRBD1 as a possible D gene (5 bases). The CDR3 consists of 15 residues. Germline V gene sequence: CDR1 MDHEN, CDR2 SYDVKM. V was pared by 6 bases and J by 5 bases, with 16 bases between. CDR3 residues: CASRQPQGGNEKLFF. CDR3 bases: TGTGCCAGCAGACAACCCCAGGGAGGGAATGAAAAACTGTTTTTT.

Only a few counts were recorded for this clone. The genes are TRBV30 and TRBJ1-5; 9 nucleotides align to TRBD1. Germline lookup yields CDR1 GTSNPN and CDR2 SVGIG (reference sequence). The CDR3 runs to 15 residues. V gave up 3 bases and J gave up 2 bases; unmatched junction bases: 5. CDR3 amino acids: CAWRGRDRGNQPQHF. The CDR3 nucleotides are TGTGCCTGGAGGGGCCGGGACAGGGGCAATCAGCCCCAGCATTTT.

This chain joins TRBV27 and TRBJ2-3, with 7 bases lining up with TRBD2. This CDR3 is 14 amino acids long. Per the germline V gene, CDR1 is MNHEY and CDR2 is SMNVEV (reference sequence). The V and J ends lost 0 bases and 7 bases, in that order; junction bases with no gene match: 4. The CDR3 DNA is TGTGCCAGCAGTTTATCGAGACTAGCTAATACGCAGTATTTT. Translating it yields CASSLSRLANTQYF.

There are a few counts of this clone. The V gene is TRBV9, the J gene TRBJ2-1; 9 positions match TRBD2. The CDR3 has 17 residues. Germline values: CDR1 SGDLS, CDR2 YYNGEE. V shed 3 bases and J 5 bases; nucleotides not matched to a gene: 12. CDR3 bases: TGTGCCAGCAGCGGAAGCTCGGGACTAGCTCCTGACAATGAGCAGTTCTTC. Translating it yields CASSGSSGLAPDNEQFF.

The DNA of the CDR3 is TGTGCCAGCACTATGGGTGTACAAGAGACCCAGTACTTC. Its protein is CASTMGVQETQYF. V is TRBV6-6 and J is TRBJ2-5, with unresolved D. Per the germline V gene, CDR1 is MNHNY and CDR2 is SVGAGI (reference sequence). The CDR3 has 13 residues. Trimming removed 7 bases at V and 2 bases at J, with 11 bases between.

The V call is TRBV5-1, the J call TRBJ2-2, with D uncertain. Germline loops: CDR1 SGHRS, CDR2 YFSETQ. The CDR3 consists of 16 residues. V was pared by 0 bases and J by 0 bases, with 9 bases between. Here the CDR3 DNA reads TGCGCCAGCAGCTTGGGTCTGACTGCGAACACCGGGGAGCTGTTTTTT. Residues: CASSLGLTANTGELFF.

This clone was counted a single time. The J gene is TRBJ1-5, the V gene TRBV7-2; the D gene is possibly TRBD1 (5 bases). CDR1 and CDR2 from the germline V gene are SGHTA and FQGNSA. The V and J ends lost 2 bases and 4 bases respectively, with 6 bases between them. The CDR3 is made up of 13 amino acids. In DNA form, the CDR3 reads TGTGCCAGCAGCTTATCAGGGAATCAGCCCCAGCATTTT. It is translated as CASSLSGNQPQHF.

CDR3 protein: CASSPGWGQGTQYF. CDR3 nucleotide sequence: TGTGCCAGCAGCCCCGGGTGGGGGCAGGGGACCCAGTACTTC. The J gene is TRBJ2-5, the V gene TRBV2, with D maybe TRBD1 (6 bases). Deletions cut 6 bases from V and 7 bases from J, with 18 bases between. The CDR3 spans 14 residues. Germline-derived CDR1 and CDR2 are SNHLY and FYNNEI.

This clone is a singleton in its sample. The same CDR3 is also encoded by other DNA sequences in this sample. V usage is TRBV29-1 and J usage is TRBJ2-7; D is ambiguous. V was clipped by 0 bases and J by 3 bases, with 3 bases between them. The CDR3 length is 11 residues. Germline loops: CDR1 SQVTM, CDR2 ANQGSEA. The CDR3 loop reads CSVEDSYEQYF. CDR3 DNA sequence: TGCAGCGTTGAAGACAGCTACGAGCAGTACTTC.

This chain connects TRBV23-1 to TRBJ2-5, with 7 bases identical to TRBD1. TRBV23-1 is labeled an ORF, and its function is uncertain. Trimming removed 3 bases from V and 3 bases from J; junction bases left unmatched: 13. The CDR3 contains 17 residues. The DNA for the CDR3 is TGCGCCAGCAGTCATCCTGTAGGGGGCGAAATAAAAGAGACCCAGTACTTC. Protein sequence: CASSHPVGGEIKETQYF.